The 16 T cell receptor beta chains below all came from one sample that was sequenced in a study of blood T cell repertoires in COVID-19. TCRdb keeps only in-frame clones here, not all; method: immunoSEQ multiplex PCR. The sample has about 140,000 clones, around 80% seen once. Specimen: PBMCs or T cells enriched from blood (not recorded which). Receptor source: a man aged 65 to 85 who had been exposed to COVID-19.

The rearrangement uses TRBV18 and TRBJ1-2; 7 bases line up with TRBD1. Unmatched junction bases numbered 14, after V lost 3 bases and J lost 4 bases. The CDR3 spans 17 residues. The V gene's germline CDR1 is KGHSH and CDR2 LQKENI. The CDR3, as DNA: TGTGCCAGCTCACCCCCGCCGATCTCCGGGACAGTCTATGGCTACACCTTC. Translating gives CASSPPPISGTVYGYTF. Looking up the rest from reference TRBV18 and TRBJ1-2 gives the full variable domain: NAGVMQNPRHLVRRRGQEARLRCSPMKGHSHVYWYRQLPEEGLKFMVYLQKENIIDESGMPKERFSAEFPKEGPSILRIQQVVRGDSAAYFCASSPPPISGTVYGYTFGSGTRLTVV.

V is TRBV5-1 and J is TRBJ1-2; a weak D match, TRBD1 (6 bases). The CDR3 sequence is 13 residues long. Per the germline V gene, CDR1 is SGHRS and CDR2 is YFSETQ. The V end was cut by 4 bases, the J end by 5 bases, with 12 bases between. The CDR3 bases are TGCGCCAGCAGCGGGGGCAGGGAATATGGCTACACCTTC. It translates to CASSGGREYGYTF.

The gene calls are TRBV2 and TRBJ2-1; possibly TRBD2 for D (5 bases). This CDR3 has 16 amino acids. CDR1 SNHLY and CDR2 FYNNEI come from the germline V gene. V was clipped by 3 bases and J by 5 bases, with 17 bases between them. CDR3 nucleotides: TGTGCCAGCAGTGACTCACGCGGGCGGAGTAACAATGAGCAGTTCTTC. This codes for CASSDSRGRSNNEQFF.

The chain combines TRBV6-6 with TRBJ1-2; TRBD1 matches 8 bases. Germline V gene data show CDR1 as MNHNY and CDR2 as SVGAGI (reference sequence). The CDR3 is made up of 16 amino acids. V shed 4 bases and J 4 bases; nucleotides not matched to a gene: 11. The CDR3 bases are TGTGCCAGCAGTTCCGTCCGGACAGGGTTCCGCTATGGCTACACCTTC. Amino acids: CASSSVRTGFRYGYTF.

The chain recombines TRBV28 with TRBJ2-7; 8 bases map to TRBD2. The CDR3 consists of 15 residues. V dropped 6 bases and J dropped 5; count of bases not matched to a gene: 12. In germline, CDR1 is MDHEN, CDR2 SYDVKM. CDR3 amino acids: CASRPGGAGGNEQYF. The CDR3 DNA reads as TGTGCCAGCAGGCCGGGAGGGGCGGGAGGTAACGAGCAGTACTTC.

This clone has more than one count but fewer than ten. This chain joins TRBV18 and TRBJ2-7, with D perhaps TRBD1 (6 bases). Germline V gene sequence: CDR1 KGHSH, CDR2 LQKENI. V was trimmed by 3 bases and J by 6 bases, leaving 9 bases between them. The CDR3 extends over 12 amino acids. The CDR3 bases are TGTGCCAGCTCACCCCTGGACAGCGAGCAGTACTTC. This sequence encodes CASSPLDSEQYF.

This clone was seen a handful of times. J is TRBJ1-6 and V is TRBV4-3; 9 nucleotides agree with TRBD1. J gave up 8 bases and V 3 bases, and 5 bases lay outside the gene matches. Germline CDR1 reads LGHNA; CDR2 reads YSLEER. This CDR3 contains 15 residues. The CDR3 loop reads CASSQLQGADSPLHF. CDR3 DNA sequence: TGCGCCAGCAGCCAGTTACAGGGGGCTGATTCACCCCTCCACTTT.

The rearrangement uses TRBV9 and TRBJ1-5; D is perhaps TRBD1 (5 bases). V gave up 4 bases and J gave up 8 bases, with 22 bases separating them. Germline CDR1 reads SGDLS; CDR2 reads YYNGEE. The CDR3 is 16 amino acids. The CDR3 sequence: CASSPDPRQTEKPQHF. The DNA of the CDR3 is TGTGCCAGCAGCCCCGACCCCCGACAGACGGAGAAGCCCCAGCATTTT.

This clone was counted once. V is TRBV28 and J is TRBJ2-3; D uncertain. The CDR3 is 14 amino acids. V lost 2 bases, J lost 0 bases, and 6 bases lay in between. The germline V gene has CDR1 MDHEN and CDR2 SYDVKM. CDR3 loop: CASSLGGSTDTQYF. CDR3 in DNA: TGTGCCAGCAGTTTAGGCGGTAGCACAGATACGCAGTATTTT.

The chain links TRBV6-6 to TRBJ1-1; the D is unclear. Germline CDR1 MNHNY, CDR2 SVGAGI (reference sequence). V was clipped by 7 bases and J by 1 base, with 10 bases between them. The CDR3 spans 13 residues. The CDR3 region has the DNA TGTGCCAGCACCCTACGTCCGAACACTGAAGCTTTCTTT. It codes for CASTLRPNTEAFF.

This chain uses TRBV29-1 with TRBJ2-1, with 8 positions matching TRBD2. Germline V CDR1 and CDR2: SQVTM, ANQGSEA. The CDR3 totals 17 residues. V was pared by 2 bases and J by 7 bases, with 16 bases of the junction left unmatched. CDR3 in DNA: TGCAGCGTTGAAAGGCTGGGTAGCGGGGCTGGGGGGAATGAGCAGTTCTTC. It specifies CSVERLGSGAGGNEQFF.

V gene TRBV5-8 combines with J gene TRBJ1-1; the D gene is possibly TRBD1 (6 bases). There are 13 residues in the CDR3. From germline, CDR1 is SGHTS and CDR2 YDEGEE. The V gene lost 2 bases and the J gene lost 11 bases, with 16 bases spanning the gap. The CDR3: CASSFQLKGDAFF. CDR3 sequence (DNA): TGTGCCAGCAGCTTTCAATTAAAGGGGGACGCTTTCTTT.

The sample holds a few counts of this clone. V usage is TRBV9 and J usage is TRBJ1-2; 7 nucleotides align to TRBD1. The germline gives CDR1 SGDLS, CDR2 YYNGEE. The CDR3 runs to 15 residues. The junction had 8 bases not matched to a gene; V was cut back by 4 bases and J by 2 bases. The CDR3 here is CASSPTGEPNYGYTF. The CDR3 nucleotides are TGTGCCAGCAGCCCAACAGGGGAGCCAAACTATGGCTACACCTTC.

The rearrangement uses TRBV30 and TRBJ1-2; the D is unclear. The CDR3 extends over 15 amino acids. V lost 2 bases, J lost 6 bases, and 19 bases lay in between. CDR1 is GTSNPN, CDR2 SVGIG, per germline (reference sequence). CDR3 bases: TGTGCCTGGAGTCGGAAAGGGTCGAGGGTGGATGGCTACACCTTC. Translated, it gives CAWSRKGSRVDGYTF.

The chain recombines TRBV30 with TRBJ1-2; D unresolved. The germline V gene has CDR1 GTSNPN and CDR2 SVGIG (reference sequence). The germline V and J ends were trimmed by 3 bases and 5 bases, with 13 bases remaining between them. This CDR3 is built from 13 residues. The CDR3 sequence: CAWRAGSKYGYTF. The CDR3 nucleotides are TGTGCCTGGAGAGCCGGGTCCAAGTATGGCTACACCTTC.

V usage is TRBV5-1 and J usage is TRBJ1-1; tentatively, D is TRBD1 (5 bases). This CDR3 contains 16 residues. Germline loops: CDR1 SGHRS, CDR2 YFSETQ. V dropped 4 bases and J dropped 6 bases, with 22 bases sitting between them. CDR3 sequence reads: CASSLLGEGMSPEAFF. DNA of the CDR3: TGCGCCAGCAGCCTCCTAGGGGAAGGGATGAGTCCTGAAGCTTTCTTT.